Reported below is one T cell receptor beta chain. The sample originates from a study of shared clonotypes between healthy human individuals. Naive CD8 isolation took CD45RO-negative cells positively selected for CCR7 and excluded terminally differentiated effector memory CD45RA+ cells. Assay used: immunoSEQ multiplex PCR; TCRdb lists only in-frame clones, some missing. The table has roughly 2,000,000 clones, roughly 93% seen once. The trim removed 2 bases at V and 3 bases at J, leaving 7 bases unmatched. The germline V gene encodes CDR1 SEHNR and CDR2 FQNEAQ (reference sequence). The CDR3 runs to 16 residues.

This sequence joins TRBV7-9 and TRBJ2-5; 9 positions match TRBD2. Sequencing input: naive CD8+ T cells from PBMCs. The receptor was isolated from a man aged 18 to 29 in good health. Some clones in this sample may be carry-over from other donors' samples. CDR3 DNA sequence: TGTGCCAGCAGCTTACCTCTAGCGGGAATGGAAGAGACCCAGTACTTC. Translating gives CASSLPLAGMEETQYF.